The rows below give T cell receptor beta chains drawn from one sample of a study of blood T cell repertoires in COVID-19. Profiled with immunoSEQ multiplex PCR; TCRdb holds only in-frame clones, not every one. The sample has approximately 220,000 clones; 85% to 90% are singletons. The specimen was PBMCs or T cells enriched from blood (not recorded which). These receptors originate from a woman younger than 30 in a cohort exposed to, infected with or recovered from COVID-19 (not recorded which). The CDR3 runs from the conserved cysteine through the conserved F or W. The D gene is left open where the match is weak. Size is omitted from some rows. Given values are once, few, many or a class for expanded clones.

d_call	v_call	clone_size	j_call	cdr3_nt	cdr3_aa
.	TRBV7-9	once	TRBJ1-5	TGTGCCAGCAGCTTGAGCCAAGGGGCTGATCAGCCCCAGCATTTT	CASSLSQGADQPQHF
.	TRBV6-5	.	TRBJ1-3	TGTGCCAGCAAAACAGGGATCTCTGGAAACACCATATATTTT	CASKTGISGNTIYF
.	TRBV7-9	once	TRBJ2-1	TGTGCCAGCAGCCCGAGGGGGGGACTCTACAATGAGCAGTTCTTC	CASSPRGGLYNEQFF
TRBD1	TRBV4-1	.	TRBJ1-2	TGCGCCAGCAGCCAATATAGGTTAGGGACAGGGGTCTATGGCTACACCTTC	CASSQYRLGTGVYGYTF
.	TRBV29-1	.	TRBJ1-1	TGCAGCGTTGAAGTTCAGGGTGGCACTGAAGCTTTCTTT	CSVEVQGGTEAFF
.	TRBV12-3/TRBV12-4	.	TRBJ1-1	TGTGCCAGCCAAACACAGAACACTGAAGCTTTCTTT	CASQTQNTEAFF
TRBD1	TRBV9	.	TRBJ1-2	TGTGCCAGCAGCGGGGACAGGGCCTATGGCTACACCTTC	CASSGDRAYGYTF
.	TRBV10-2	.	TRBJ1-2	TGCGCCAGCAGTGCTATATCAGGGGACGGCTACACCTTC	CASSAISGDGYTF
.	TRBV7-3	.	TRBJ2-1	TGTGCCAGCAGCCCAGTGGGGGCCGATTACAATGAGCAGTTCTTC	CASSPVGADYNEQFF
.	TRBV24-1	once	TRBJ2-3	TGTGCCACCAGTGATTTGAAAGGGACTGCACACGTCAAGGCGCAGTATTTT	CATSDLKGTAHVKAQYF
TRBD1	TRBV11-3	.	TRBJ1-2	TGTGCCAGCAGCATGGGACAGGGGTATGGCTACACCTTC	CASSMGQGYGYTF
.	TRBV21-1	.	TRBJ2-5	TGTGCCAGCAGCAAAGTTGAGGTCAGCCTCTCCGGGGAGACCCAGTACTTC	CASSKVEVSLSGETQYF
.	TRBV2	.	TRBJ2-5	TGTGCCAGCAGTGACAGGGAGACCCAGTACTTC	CASSDRETQYF
.	TRBV27	.	TRBJ1-4	TGTGCCAGCAGTTTAGGACAAAATGAAAAACTGTTTTTT	CASSLGQNEKLFF
TRBD2	TRBV4-1	.	TRBJ2-1	TGCGCCAGCAGCCAAAGCCCGACTAGCGGGAGACTTAATGAGCAGTTCTTC	CASSQSPTSGRLNEQFF
.	TRBV6-5	once	TRBJ1-6	TGTGCCAGCAGCCCGGGACAAATTAATTCACCCCTCCACTTT	CASSPGQINSPLHF
.	TRBV9	.	TRBJ2-3	TGTGCCAGCAGCGTAAACCGAGGTACTTGGGATACGCAGTATTTT	CASSVNRGTWDTQYF
TRBD1	TRBV7-2	.	TRBJ1-2	TGTGCCAGCAGCTTGGGACAGGGGGCGTTCGGCTACACCTTC	CASSLGQGAFGYTF
TRBD2	TRBV10-3	.	TRBJ2-1	TGTGCCATCAGCCGGACTAGCGGGGGGGCTGCCTACAATGAGCAGTTCTTC	CAISRTSGGAAYNEQFF
TRBD2	TRBV7-9	.	TRBJ2-3	TGTGCCAGCAGCTTACGGGTAGCGGGAGATACGCAGTATTTT	CASSLRVAGDTQYF
TRBD1	TRBV5-4	.	TRBJ1-2	TGTGCCAGCAGCCCGGACAGGGCTAGAGGCTACACCTTC	CASSPDRARGYTF
.	TRBV9	.	TRBJ2-1	TGTGCCAGCAGCGTCCTCGGGGACAATGAGCAGTTCTTC	CASSVLGDNEQFF
.	TRBV11-3	.	TRBJ1-1	TGTGCCAGCAGCTTAGCCGCGGAAGCTTTCTTT	CASSLAAEAFF
TRBD1	TRBV9	.	TRBJ1-4	TGTGCCAGCAGCGAGGGGACAGTGAAGTCAGAAAAACTGTTTTTT	CASSEGTVKSEKLFF
.	TRBV5-6	once	TRBJ1-1	TGTGCCAGCAGCTTGGGGTACTCCGAAGCTTTCTTT	CASSLGYSEAFF